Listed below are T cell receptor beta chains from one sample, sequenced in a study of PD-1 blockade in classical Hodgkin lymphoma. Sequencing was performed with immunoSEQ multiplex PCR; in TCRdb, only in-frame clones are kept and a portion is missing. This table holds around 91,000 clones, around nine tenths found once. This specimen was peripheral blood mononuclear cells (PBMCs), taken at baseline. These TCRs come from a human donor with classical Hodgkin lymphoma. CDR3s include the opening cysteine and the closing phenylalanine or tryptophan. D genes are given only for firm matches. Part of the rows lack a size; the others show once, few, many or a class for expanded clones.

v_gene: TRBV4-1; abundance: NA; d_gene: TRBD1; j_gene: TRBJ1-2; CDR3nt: TGCGCCAGCAGCCAACAAGCACTGGACAGGGAAGACTATGGCTACACCTTC; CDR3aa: CASSQQALDREDYGYTF
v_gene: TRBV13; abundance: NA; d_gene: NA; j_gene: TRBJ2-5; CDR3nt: TGTGCCAGCAGCCGCCCGGCGGGGCCTGAGACCCAGTACTTC; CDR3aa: CASSRPAGPETQYF
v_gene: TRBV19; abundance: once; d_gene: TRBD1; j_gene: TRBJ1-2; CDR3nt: TGTGCCAGTAGTACCGAAACCGGGACAGGGGTTACCTATGGCTACACCTTC; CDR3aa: CASSTETGTGVTYGYTF
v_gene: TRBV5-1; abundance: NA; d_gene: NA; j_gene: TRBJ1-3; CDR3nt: TGCGCCAGCAGCTTGGCCGCAGGCAGCTCTGGAAACACCATATATTTT; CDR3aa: CASSLAAGSSGNTIYF
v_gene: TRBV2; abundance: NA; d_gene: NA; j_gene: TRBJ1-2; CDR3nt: TGTGCCAGCAGTCCCCAGGGTATTGAGTATGGCTACACCTTC; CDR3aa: CASSPQGIEYGYTF
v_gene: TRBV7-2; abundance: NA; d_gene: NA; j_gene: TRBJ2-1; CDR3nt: TGTGCCAGCAGCTTAATTAATGAAAGTGAGCAGTTCTTC; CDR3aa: CASSLINESEQFF
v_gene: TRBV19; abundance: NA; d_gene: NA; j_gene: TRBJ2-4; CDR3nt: TGTGCCAGTAGCACTAATGTGGGCGCCAAAAACATTCAGTACTTC; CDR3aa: CASSTNVGAKNIQYF
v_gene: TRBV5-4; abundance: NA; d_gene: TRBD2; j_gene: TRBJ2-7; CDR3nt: TGTGCCAGCAGCTTCGGGCCTAGCGGGAGTTACGAGCAGTACTTC; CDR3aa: CASSFGPSGSYEQYF
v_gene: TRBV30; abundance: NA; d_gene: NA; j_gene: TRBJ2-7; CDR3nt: TGTGCCTGGAGTGTGGGGCAGTCCTACGAGCAGTACTTC; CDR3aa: CAWSVGQSYEQYF
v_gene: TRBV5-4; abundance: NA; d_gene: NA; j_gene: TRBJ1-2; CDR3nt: TGTGCCAGCAGCTTCATGTTTGCCACGACCTATGGCTACACCTTC; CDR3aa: CASSFMFATTYGYTF
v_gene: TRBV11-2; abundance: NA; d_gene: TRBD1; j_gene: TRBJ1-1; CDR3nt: TGTGCCAGCAGCCAACCCGGGGGACAGATCTTT; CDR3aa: CASSQPGGQIF
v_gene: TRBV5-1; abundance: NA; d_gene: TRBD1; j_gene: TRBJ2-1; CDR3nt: TGCGCCAGCAGCTTGAGGACAGGGGCTTACAATGAGCAGTTCTTC; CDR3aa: CASSLRTGAYNEQFF
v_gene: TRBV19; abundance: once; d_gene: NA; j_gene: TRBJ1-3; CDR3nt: TGTGCCAGTAGAAACGGAAACACCATATATTTT; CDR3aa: CASRNGNTIYF
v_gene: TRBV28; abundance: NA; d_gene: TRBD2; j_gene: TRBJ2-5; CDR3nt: TGTGCCAGCAGTTGGCTAGCGGGAGTTTCGGAGACCCAGTACTTC; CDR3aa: CASSWLAGVSETQYF
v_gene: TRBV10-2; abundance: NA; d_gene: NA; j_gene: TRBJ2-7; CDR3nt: TGCGCCAGCAGTGAAGGCCCCTACGAGCAGTACTTC; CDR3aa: CASSEGPYEQYF
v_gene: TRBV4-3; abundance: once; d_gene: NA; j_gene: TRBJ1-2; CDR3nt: TGCGCCAGCAGCCAAATCGGAGTTACTAACTATGGCTACACCTTC; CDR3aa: CASSQIGVTNYGYTF
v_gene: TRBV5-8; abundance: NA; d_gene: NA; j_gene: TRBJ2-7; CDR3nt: TGTGCCAGCAGCTTGGTAGGGAAAATAACCCCCTACGAGCAGTACTTC; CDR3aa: CASSLVGKITPYEQYF
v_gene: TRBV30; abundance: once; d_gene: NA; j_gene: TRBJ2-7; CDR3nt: TGTGCCTGGAAGCGCAGCAGGAGCTCCTACGAGCAGTACTTC; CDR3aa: CAWKRSRSSYEQYF
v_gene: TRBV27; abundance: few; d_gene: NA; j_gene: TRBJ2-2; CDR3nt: TGTGCCAGCAGTTTTTGGTCCACCGGGGAGCTGTTTTTT; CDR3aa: CASSFWSTGELFF
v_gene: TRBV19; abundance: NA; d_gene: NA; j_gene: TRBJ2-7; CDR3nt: TGTGCCAGTAGTGCCCAATCGCCGGGACTTCACTACGAGCAGTACTTC; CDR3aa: CASSAQSPGLHYEQYF
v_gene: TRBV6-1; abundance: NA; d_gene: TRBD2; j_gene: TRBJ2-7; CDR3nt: TGTGCCAGCATAAAACAAGGACTAGTATCGGTCGAGCAGTACTTC; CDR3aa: CASIKQGLVSVEQYF
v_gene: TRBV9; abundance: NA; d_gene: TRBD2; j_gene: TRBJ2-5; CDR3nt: TGTGCCAGCAGCGGTAGCGGGGAGACCCAGTACTTC; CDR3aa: CASSGSGETQYF
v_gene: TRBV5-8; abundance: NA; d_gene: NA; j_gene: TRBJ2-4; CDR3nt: TGTGCCAGCAGCTCCATGCTAGCCAAAAACATTCAGTACTTC; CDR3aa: CASSSMLAKNIQYF
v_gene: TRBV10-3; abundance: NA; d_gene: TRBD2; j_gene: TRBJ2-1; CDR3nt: TGTGCCATCAGTGAATACGGACTAGCGGGAGTCGATGAGCAGTTCTTC; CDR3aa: CAISEYGLAGVDEQFF
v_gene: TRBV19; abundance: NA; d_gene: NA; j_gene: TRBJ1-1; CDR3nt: TGTGCCAGTAGACTCCGGGCGGCAGATGTGAACACTGAAGCTTTCTTT; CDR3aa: CASRLRAADVNTEAFF
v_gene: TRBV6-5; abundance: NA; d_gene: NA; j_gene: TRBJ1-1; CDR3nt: TGTGCCAGCAGTTTCGAGGCGAACACTGAAGCTTTCTTT; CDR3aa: CASSFEANTEAFF
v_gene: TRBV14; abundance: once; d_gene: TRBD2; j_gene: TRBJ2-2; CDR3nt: TGTGCCAGCAGCCTCCTCGCTAGCGGGAGGGATGGCGGGGAGCTGTTTTTT; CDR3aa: CASSLLASGRDGGELFF
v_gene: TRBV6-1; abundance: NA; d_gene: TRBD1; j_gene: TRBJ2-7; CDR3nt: TGTGCCAGCAGTGGAAGCCCCCTCGGACAGGAGTTTTACTACGAGCAGTACTTC; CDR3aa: CASSGSPLGQEFYYEQYF
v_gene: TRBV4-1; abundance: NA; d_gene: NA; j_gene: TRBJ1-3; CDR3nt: TGCGCCAGCAACCACGGGACCTCTGGAAACACCATATATTTT; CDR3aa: CASNHGTSGNTIYF
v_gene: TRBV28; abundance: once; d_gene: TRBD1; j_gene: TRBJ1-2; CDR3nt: TGTGCCAGCAGGCCGGGACAGGGGGCGAGATCTGGTGGCTACACCTTC; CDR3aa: CASRPGQGARSGGYTF
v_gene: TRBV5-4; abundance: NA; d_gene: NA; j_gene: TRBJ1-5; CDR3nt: TGTGCCAGCAGCTTGGAGAATCAGCCCCAGCATTTT; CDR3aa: CASSLENQPQHF
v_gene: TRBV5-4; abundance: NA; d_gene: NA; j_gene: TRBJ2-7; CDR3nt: TGTGCCAGCAGCCTTTGGGTCGGACTCTCCTACGAGCAGTACTTC; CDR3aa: CASSLWVGLSYEQYF
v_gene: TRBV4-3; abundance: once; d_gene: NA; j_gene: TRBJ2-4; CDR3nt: TGCGCCAGCAGCCAAGATACGGTCGGGTCGAGATTAGCCAAAAACATTCAGTACTTC; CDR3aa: CASSQDTVGSRLAKNIQYF
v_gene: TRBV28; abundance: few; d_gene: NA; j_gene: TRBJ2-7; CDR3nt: TGTGCCAGCAGTTCTCGACAGCGATCCTACGAGCAGTACTTC; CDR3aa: CASSSRQRSYEQYF
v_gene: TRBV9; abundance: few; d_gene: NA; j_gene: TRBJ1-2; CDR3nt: TGTGCCAGCAGCGCCACCCAGGGGAGAGATAACTATGGCTACACCTTC; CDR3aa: CASSATQGRDNYGYTF
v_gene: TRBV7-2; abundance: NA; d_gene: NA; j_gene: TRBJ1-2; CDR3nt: TGTGCCAGCAGTTCGCAGTCCTCCTGGGATGGCTACACCTTC; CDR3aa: CASSSQSSWDGYTF
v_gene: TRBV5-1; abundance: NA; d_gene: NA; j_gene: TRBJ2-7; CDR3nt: TGCGCCAGCAGTGCGGAGGCCTACGAGCAGTACTTC; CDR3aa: CASSAEAYEQYF
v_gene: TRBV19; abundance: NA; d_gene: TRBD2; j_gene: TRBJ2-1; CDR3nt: TGTGCCAGTAGTATAGGCACTAGCGGGAGGGCGGAGGAGTTCTTC; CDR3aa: CASSIGTSGRAEEFF
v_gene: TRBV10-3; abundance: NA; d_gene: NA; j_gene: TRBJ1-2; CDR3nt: TGTGCCATCAGTGCCGGTAAAAAGGGCTACACCTTC; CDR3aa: CAISAGKKGYTF
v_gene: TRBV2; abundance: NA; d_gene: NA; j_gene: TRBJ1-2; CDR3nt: TGTGCCAGCAGTCCGGAGCCCAATCCTAACTATGGCTACACCTTC; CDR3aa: CASSPEPNPNYGYTF
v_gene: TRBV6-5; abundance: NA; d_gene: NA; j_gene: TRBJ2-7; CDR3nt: TGTGCCAGCAGCCTTGGACTTACCTACGAGCAGTACTTC; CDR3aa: CASSLGLTYEQYF